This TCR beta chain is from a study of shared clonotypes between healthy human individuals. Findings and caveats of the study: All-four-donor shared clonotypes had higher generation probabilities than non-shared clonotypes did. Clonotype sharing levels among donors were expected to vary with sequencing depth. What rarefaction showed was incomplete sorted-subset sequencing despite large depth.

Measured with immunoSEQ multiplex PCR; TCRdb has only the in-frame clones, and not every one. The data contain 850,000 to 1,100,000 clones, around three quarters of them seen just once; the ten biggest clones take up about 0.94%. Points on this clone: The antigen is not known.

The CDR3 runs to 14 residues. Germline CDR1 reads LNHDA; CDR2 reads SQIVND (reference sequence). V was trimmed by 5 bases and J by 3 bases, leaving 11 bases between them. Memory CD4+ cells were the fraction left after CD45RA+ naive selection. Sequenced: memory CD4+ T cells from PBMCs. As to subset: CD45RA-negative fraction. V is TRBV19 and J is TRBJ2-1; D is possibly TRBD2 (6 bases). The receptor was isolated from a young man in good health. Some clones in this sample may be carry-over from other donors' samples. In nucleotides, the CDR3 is TGTGCCAGTAGTGCGGGGTCTGTCTACAATGAGCAGTTCTTC. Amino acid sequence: CASSAGSVYNEQFF.